This is a list of T cell receptor beta chains from one sample in a study of OX40 agonist ivuxolimab in advanced cancers. The protocol was immunoSEQ multiplex PCR, while the TCRdb copy is restricted to in-frame clones and leaves out a portion. The sample contains approximately 92,000 clones, 94% of which appear only once. Material: CD4+ or CD8+ T cells sorted from blood, obtained in a trial of the OX40 agonist ivuxolimab. Receptors originate from an adult with an advanced solid tumor such as melanoma, head and neck, liver or kidney cancer. Each CDR3 is given with its conserved first and last residue. Each record gives: J gene, V gene, CDR3 protein.

TRBJ2-7	TRBV7-2	CASSLQGLSYEQYF
TRBJ2-7	TRBV18	CASSPMEGPAYEQYF
TRBJ1-3	TRBV6-1	CASSEFLGGNTIYF
TRBJ2-3	TRBV10-3	CAITGGTGDTQYF
TRBJ1-2	TRBV5-1	CASSLGIQGLVRYGYTF
TRBJ2-5	TRBV6-1	CASGWVGFGQETQYF
TRBJ2-5	TRBV7-2	CASSLVASGQETQYF
TRBJ2-5	TRBV7-3	CASSPEAATETQYF
TRBJ2-7	TRBV27	CASSSRLAGGVSYEQYF
TRBJ2-3	TRBV5-1	CASVRDPYTDTQYF
TRBJ1-6	TRBV18	CASSPPPVKSDSPLHF
TRBJ1-5	TRBV27	CASSPWAAPWSQPQHF
TRBJ2-7	TRBV5-6	CASRTSGVYEQYF
TRBJ1-1	TRBV5-5	CASSLGRQYNTEAFF
TRBJ2-2	TRBV7-2	CASGAGGQTGELFF
TRBJ2-1	TRBV5-4	CASSPQGGEQFF
TRBJ2-3	TRBV18	CASSPTSGVRDTQYF
TRBJ2-7	TRBV2	CASNKGPALEQYF
TRBJ2-7	TRBV10-2	CASSESTQGGYF
TRBJ1-2	TRBV7-9	CASSPVLGGIVGYTF
TRBJ1-2	TRBV7-3	CASSPGGAGGLYGYTF
TRBJ1-6	TRBV6-1	CASSENGASSPNSPLHF
TRBJ1-4	TRBV6-6	CASSLQDTNEKLFF
TRBJ1-4	TRBV5-1	CASSLAGVGEKLFF
TRBJ2-7	TRBV28	CASSFSQPGLAGVGSYEQYF
TRBJ2-1	TRBV14	CASSQAFSETGGLDEQFF
TRBJ2-3	TRBV18	CASSPTGLDATDTQYF
TRBJ1-4	TRBV5-6	CASNKRGVNEKLFF
TRBJ1-1	TRBV7-9	CASSLRGLNTEAFF
TRBJ1-3	TRBV7-2	CASSPAGRNRHSWEF
TRBJ1-1	TRBV6-6	CASSYLGGYTEAFF
TRBJ1-1	TRBV20-1	CRGQGWTEAFF
TRBJ1-4	TRBV5-4	CASSWSRGEKLFF
TRBJ1-1	TRBV18	CASSPGGWGTEAFF
TRBJ2-7	TRBV9	CASSVIERGASYEQYF
TRBJ2-2	TRBV10-2	CASSEMGRELFF
TRBJ2-5	TRBV28	CASSRQIQETQYF
TRBJ1-6	TRBV19	CASRAGTVYNSPLHF
TRBJ2-1	TRBV5-8	CASSQGLAGYNEQFF
TRBJ2-3	TRBV19	CASSKMTGGLSTDTQYF
TRBJ2-2	TRBV9	CASSLSGTSGRNGELFF
TRBJ1-2	TRBV11-3	CASSETGGLGYTF
TRBJ2-3	TRBV7-7	CASSLGTGDTQYF
TRBJ2-7	TRBV6-6	CTSRSPSREPYEQYF